Following are 11 T cell receptor beta chains from one sample sequenced in a study of T cell responses to AZD1222 COVID-19 vaccine. Profiled with immunoSEQ multiplex PCR; TCRdb holds only in-frame clones, not every one. The sample consists of approximately 70,000 clones, roughly 89% of them appearing once. The sample was peripheral blood, taken on day 0 of AZD1222 vaccination. These receptors were collected from an adult in good health.

The chain couples TRBV15 to TRBJ1-6, with 7 bases identical to TRBD1. The germline gives CDR1 LNHNV, CDR2 YYDKDF (reference sequence). V lost 0 bases, J lost 0 bases, and 14 bases stayed unmatched. This CDR3 region has 21 residues. DNA of the CDR3: TGTGCCACCAGCAGAGATCCGCCCGTCCCGGGACAGAGCTCCTATAATTCACCCCTCCACTTT. Translation: CATSRDPPVPGQSSYNSPLHF.

The CDR3 here is CSVERGKSDWYNEQFF. The DNA for the CDR3 is TGCAGCGTTGAAAGGGGTAAAAGCGACTGGTACAATGAGCAGTTCTTC. The rearrangement joins TRBV29-1 to TRBJ2-1; D might be TRBD1 (5 bases). This CDR3 region has 16 residues. Germline V gives CDR1 SQVTM, CDR2 ANQGSEA. Deletions cut 2 bases from V and 4 bases from J, with 18 bases between.

CDR3 nucleotides: TGTGCCAGCAGACCAACGCGGGGACCTAATGAAAAACTGTTTTTT. It is translated as CASRPTRGPNEKLFF. The chain has TRBV27 and TRBJ1-4, with D possibly matching TRBD1 (5 bases). Per the germline V gene, CDR1 is MNHEY and CDR2 is SMNVEV (reference sequence). V was trimmed by 6 bases and J by 3 bases, leaving 14 bases between them. CDR3 length: 15 amino acids.

V gene TRBV3-1 (or the pseudogene TRBV3-2) combines with J gene TRBJ1-1, with TRBD1 matching 9 bases. Germline CDR1 is LGHDT and CDR2 is YNNKEL (reference sequence). V dropped 3 bases and J dropped 3; count of bases not matched to a gene: 2. CDR3 length equals 14 residues. CDR3 protein: CASSQDRGDTEAFF. Written as DNA, the CDR3 is TGTGCCAGCAGCCAGGACAGGGGTGACACTGAAGCTTTCTTT.

The gene calls are TRBV27 and TRBJ2-1; D remains unclear. Between the trimmed V and J ends, which lost 4 bases and 0 bases, there was a span of 10 bases. CDR1 MNHEY and CDR2 SMNVEV come from the germline V gene (reference sequence). This CDR3 has 15 residues. Here the CDR3 DNA reads TGTGCCAGCAGTTCACCACGCCGCTCCTACAATGAGCAGTTCTTC. It specifies CASSSPRRSYNEQFF.

This clone was observed a handful of times. The V and J genes are TRBV6-5 and TRBJ1-6; a possible D gene is TRBD1 (5 bases). Per the germline V gene, CDR1 is MNHEY and CDR2 is SVGAGI. The CDR3 has 15 amino acids. V lost 5 bases and J 10 bases, leaving 18 bases between the germline ends. CDR3 nucleotides: TGTGCCAGCAGTCCCTCAGCAGGGACTGGGTCACCCCTCCACTTT. This sequence encodes CASSPSAGTGSPLHF.

CDR3 residues: CASSLGTLQETQYF. The CDR3 nucleotides are TGTGCCAGCAGCTTAGGGACACTACAAGAGACCCAGTACTTC. V is TRBV7-2 and J is TRBJ2-5; perhaps TRBD1 as D (5 bases). This CDR3 is built from 14 residues. Germline V gene data show CDR1 as SGHTA and CDR2 as FQGNSA. Trimming pared 1 base from V and 2 bases from J, leaving 8 bases between.

The chain recombines TRBV12-3 or TRBV12-4 with TRBJ1-1; D not certain. V shed 9 bases and J shed 1 base, with 12 bases lying between them. The CDR3 sequence is 13 residues long. The CDR3 spells CASRPTSNTEAFF. CDR3 coding DNA: TGTGCCAGTCGTCCGACATCGAACACTGAAGCTTTCTTT.

V is TRBV28 and J is TRBJ1-6, with 8 nucleotides matching TRBD1. CDR3 length: 14 residues. The V gene end was trimmed by 4 bases and the J gene end by 7 bases; junction bases not matched to a gene: 3. CDR1 MDHEN and CDR2 SYDVKM come from the germline V gene. The CDR3 sequence: CASSSGGGNSPLHF. CDR3 nucleotides: TGTGCCAGCAGTTCAGGGGGCGGCAATTCACCCCTCCACTTT.

The CDR3 region is CSASGTGAAAFF. DNA for the CDR3: TGCAGCGCATCCGGGACAGGGGCCGCAGCTTTCTTT. V gene TRBV29-1 combines with J gene TRBJ1-1; 10 nucleotides align to TRBD1. Germline CDR1 is SQVTM and CDR2 is ANQGSEA. Germline trimming cut 7 bases from V and 10 bases from J; bases unmatched to any gene: 9. The CDR3 runs 12 residues.

CDR3 DNA: TGCAGCGTTGCAGGGGGCCTCGGCACGATGAACACTGAAGCTTTCTTT. Translation gives CSVAGGLGTMNTEAFF. This chain uses TRBV29-1 with TRBJ1-1; TRBD1 matches 8 bases. The CDR3 runs to 16 residues. V was clipped by 4 bases and J by 0 bases; unmatched bases: 10. Germline V CDR1 and CDR2: SQVTM, ANQGSEA.